Each of the 10 T cell receptor beta chains below was sequenced from the same sample in a study of cytomegalovirus exposure and HLA in healthy donors (dated by TCRdb to the late 2010s). Library generation was performed with the immunoSEQ multiplex PCR assay. A mixture of 60 forward primers for TCR Vbeta segments and 13 reverse primers for TCR Jbeta segments was used in the multiplex PCR. TCRdb took this table from immuneACCESS and kept in-frame rearrangements with V and J called. Such tables lack part of the clones; where checked against another copy, unresolved V genes explain under half of the gap, and the rest is unexplained. In all, the sample holds about 88,000 clones, and 80% to 90% of those were seen once. Clones ranked in the top ten supply approximately 2.2% of the sample. The sequenced sample was PBMCs. The receptors were sampled from a man between 18 and 35 years old in good health and CMV-seronegative.

The genes are TRBV7-2 and TRBJ2-1, with 10 bases fitting TRBD2. V gave up 3 bases and J gave up 0 bases; unmatched junction bases: 5. Germline assignment: CDR1 SGHTA and CDR2 FQGNSA. The CDR3 is made up of 17 amino acids. CDR3 bases: TGTGCCAGCAGCTTCTTCCTAGCGGGAGCCTCCTACAATGAGCAGTTCTTC. Translation gives CASSFFLAGASYNEQFF.

The chain has TRBV28 and TRBJ1-5; possible D gene TRBD1, 5 bases. Trimming shortened V by 3 bases and J by 0 bases, and 21 bases separated the two germline ends. The CDR3 runs 19 residues. In germline, CDR1 is MDHEN, CDR2 SYDVKM. The CDR3 region has the DNA TGTGCCAGCAGTTTTCTGGGTGGGGCAGGGACTTATAGCAATCAGCCCCAGCATTTT. It specifies CASSFLGGAGTYSNQPQHF.

The chain uses TRBV6-6 and TRBJ2-7; 10 positions match TRBD1. V trimming: 7 bases; J trimming: 4 bases; junction bases outside the gene matches: 7. The CDR3 runs to 14 residues. Germline values: CDR1 MNHNY, CDR2 SVGAGI (reference sequence). The CDR3 nucleotides are TGTGCCAGCACCCCGACAGGGGGCAGTTACGAGCAGTACTTC. Its translation is CASTPTGGSYEQYF.

The gene calls are TRBV5-1 and TRBJ2-7, with 9 bases fitting TRBD2. Per the germline V gene, CDR1 is SGHRS and CDR2 is YFSETQ. This CDR3 spans 17 amino acids. V dropped 4 bases and J dropped 5; count of bases not matched to a gene: 16. The CDR3 loop is CASSRVLGLAGPHEQYF. The CDR3 DNA is TGCGCCAGCAGCCGGGTACTCGGTCTAGCGGGACCCCACGAGCAGTACTTC.

A few counts support this clone. The rearrangement joins TRBV5-4 to TRBJ1-1; 8 bases line up with TRBD1. CDR3 length equals 13 residues. CDR1 is SGHNT and CDR2 is YYREEE in the germline V gene (reference sequence). Germline trimming cut 8 bases from V and 1 base from J; bases unmatched to any gene: 4. The CDR3 spells CASAGTGNTEAFF. The CDR3 DNA follows: TGTGCCAGTGCCGGGACAGGGAACACTGAAGCTTTCTTT. The whole variable domain, filled in from reference TRBV5-4 and TRBJ1-1, reads ETGVTQSPTHLIKTRGQQVTLRCSSQSGHNTVSWYQQALGQGPQFIFQYYREEENGRGNFPPRFSGLQFPNYSSELNVNALELDDSALYLCASAGTGNTEAFFGQGTRLTVV.

This clone was counted a few times. The chain's CDR3 is CASSLEAGSYNEQFF. The CDR3, as DNA: TGCGCCAGCAGCTTGGAGGCGGGAAGCTACAATGAGCAGTTCTTC. The J gene is TRBJ2-1, the V gene TRBV5-1, with D possibly TRBD2 on 6 matching bases. CDR3 length equals 15 residues. With 0 bases removed from V and 3 bases from J, the gap between germline ends came to 10 bases. CDR1 and CDR2 (germline): SGHRS, YFSETQ.

The chain employs TRBV5-1 and TRBJ2-5, with D unclear. The closer fit of TRBJ2-7 to the DNA end suggests the J call may be wrong. This CDR3 has 12 residues. Germline CDR1 SGHRS, CDR2 YFSETQ. The CDR3 nucleotides read TGCGCCAGCAGCATCGATGTTAGCGAGCAGTACTTC. Translating gives CASSIDVSEQYF.

This chain links TRBV28 with TRBJ1-4; 7 bases fit TRBD1. The junction had 9 bases not matched to a gene; V was cut back by 4 bases and J by 7 bases. Germline V lookup: CDR1 MDHEN, CDR2 SYDVKM. The CDR3 length is 15 residues. CDR3 in amino acids: CASSSVTGLGEKLFF. CDR3 sequence (DNA): TGTGCCAGCAGTTCCGTGACAGGGCTGGGTGAAAAACTGTTTTTT.

This clone came up once. The chain links TRBV7-2 to TRBJ2-5; TRBD1 aligns across 7 bases. Unmatched junction bases numbered 4, after V lost 3 bases and J lost 3 bases. The CDR3 length is 14 residues. Germline loops: CDR1 SGHTA, CDR2 FQGNSA. CDR3 nucleotides: TGTGCCAGCAGCTTGAGGGGACAGAAAGAGACCCAGTACTTC. Translation: CASSLRGQKETQYF.

Comments on this clone: One end of the junction varies from germline; a read error may be responsible. The rearrangement uses TRBV7-9 and TRBJ1-2; a possible D gene is TRBD1 (5 bases). This CDR3 contains 17 residues. Germline V gene lookup returns CDR1 SEHNR and CDR2 FQNEAQ (reference sequence). CDR3 DNA sequence: TGTTCCAGCAGCCGCGGTATGGGGGAGGGGATTAACTATGGCTACACCTTC. It encodes CSSSRGMGEGINYGYTF. Full variable domain (rest looked up from reference TRBV7-9 and TRBJ1-2): DTGVSQNPRHKITKRGQNVTFRCDPISEHNRLYWYRQTLGQGPEFLTYFQNEAQLEKSRLLSDRFSAERPKGSFSTLEIQRTEQGDSAMYLCSSSRGMGEGINYGYTFGSGTRLTVV.